These 26 T cell receptor beta chains were all obtained from the same sample, sequenced in a study of cytomegalovirus exposure and HLA in healthy donors. Use of 60 Vbeta and 13 Jbeta primers characterized the PCR. The method was immunoSEQ multiplex PCR; TCRdb's version includes in-frame clones alone and lacks a portion of them. The table has approximately 170,000 clones, 60% to 80% seen once. The sequenced sample consisted of PBMCs. These receptors all come from a woman younger than 35 in good health and CMV-seronegative.

This chain joins TRBV25-1 and TRBJ1-6; no reliable D call. The CDR3 contains 18 residues. Per the germline V gene, CDR1 is MGHDK and CDR2 is SYGVNS. The ends were cut back, 2 bases at V and 7 bases at J, with 21 bases in the middle. The CDR3 nucleotides read TGTGCCAGCAGTGAAAGCCGGCCGGGGAGGACGGCGAATTCACCCCTCCACTTT. As protein: CASSESRPGRTANSPLHF. Full variable domain (rest looked up from reference TRBV25-1 and TRBJ1-6): EADIYQTPRYLVIGTGKKITLECSQTMGHDKMYWYQQDPGMELHLIHYSYGVNSTEKGDLSSESTVSRIRTEHFPLTLESARPSHTSQYLCASSESRPGRTANSPLHFGNGTRLTVT.

This clone was seen a handful of times. The chain employs TRBV14 and TRBJ1-2; D not resolved. This CDR3 comprises 15 residues. Germline loops: CDR1 SGHDN, CDR2 FVKESK. Trimming cost V 1 base and J 8 bases, with 17 bases left between them. The CDR3 loop is CASSQVRTAGGGYTF. In nucleotides, the CDR3 is TGTGCCAGCAGCCAAGTACGTACAGCCGGTGGCGGCTACACCTTC.

This clone was counted between two and nine times. J is TRBJ1-6 and V is TRBV9; 12 bases match TRBD1. There are 20 residues in the CDR3. CDR1 SGDLS and CDR2 YYNGEE come from the germline V gene. V lost 3 bases and J lost 9; bases outside the gene matches: 19. The CDR3 DNA is TGTGCCAGCAGCGCGGGGGGGACAGGGGGCGCCGGGGCCTCGTTTTCACCCCTCCACTTT. This encodes CASSAGGTGGAGASFSPLHF.

V usage is TRBV5-4 and J usage is TRBJ2-7; 10 nucleotides agree with TRBD2. Germline CDR1 SGHNT, CDR2 YYREEE (reference sequence). There are 16 residues in the CDR3. J gave up 0 bases and V 5 bases, and 8 bases lay outside the gene matches. The CDR3 nucleotides are TGTGCCAGCAGACCCGGACTAGCGGCTCTCTCCTACGAGCAGTACTTC. Amino acids: CASRPGLAALSYEQYF.

Written as DNA, the CDR3 is TGCGCCAGCAGCCAGGGGGCAGGGGGCACCGGGGAGCTGTTTTTT. The encoded protein is CASSQGAGGTGELFF. The rearrangement links TRBV4-1 to TRBJ2-2; the match to TRBD1 covers 7 bases. Germline V gene data show CDR1 as MGHRA and CDR2 as YSYEKL. With 3 bases clipped from V and 4 bases from J, the junction kept 5 bases outside the gene matches. This CDR3 region has 15 residues.

The rearrangement links TRBV6-1 to TRBJ1-4, with 11 nucleotides matching TRBD1. The CDR3 totals 16 residues. CDR1 is MNHNS and CDR2 is SASEGT in the germline V gene. Trimming at V came to 1 base and at J to 11 bases, leaving 9 bases not matched to a gene. The CDR3 here is CASSEVLGTGGEKLFF. The DNA of the CDR3 is TGTGCCAGCAGTGAAGTACTCGGGACAGGGGGTGAGAAACTGTTTTTT.

This clone was detected only a few times. The chain carries TRBV28 and TRBJ1-5; D gene uncertain. Germline V gene data show CDR1 as MDHEN and CDR2 as SYDVKM. Trimming shortened V by 7 bases and J by 0 bases, and 16 bases separated the two germline ends. This CDR3 spans 16 amino acids. The CDR3 DNA is TGTGCCAGCAATGCCGGAGCACCGAATAGCAATCAGCCCCAGCATTTT. This sequence encodes CASNAGAPNSNQPQHF.

The V gene is TRBV7-6, the J gene TRBJ1-1; the D gene is possibly TRBD1 (6 bases). Looked up from germline, CDR1 is SGHVS and CDR2 is FNYEAQ. The CDR3 covers 13 residues. Trimming left V 5 bases short and J 5 bases short, with 12 bases between. The chain's CDR3 is CASSAGQSTEAFF. CDR3 sequence (DNA): TGTGCCAGCAGCGCCGGACAGTCGACTGAAGCTTTCTTT.

V and J are TRBV29-1 and TRBJ2-1; unclear D gene. CDR1 and CDR2 (germline): SQVTM, ANQGSEA. V lost 5 bases and J lost 6, with 11 bases in between. The CDR3 is 12 amino acids. The CDR3 loop reads CSVRVSSNEQFF. The CDR3 DNA is TGCAGCGTTCGGGTGTCTAGCAATGAGCAGTTCTTC.

The rearrangement links TRBV19 to TRBJ1-2; D call uncertain. Trimming removed 6 bases from V and 6 bases from J, with 14 bases in between. The germline gives CDR1 LNHDA, CDR2 SQIVND (reference sequence). The CDR3 is made up of 13 amino acids. For the CDR3, the DNA is TGTGCCAGTAGCGCGGGCCCCCGGCATGGCTACACCTTC. Encoded protein: CASSAGPRHGYTF.

V and J are TRBV4-1 and TRBJ2-1; D is undetermined. Germline CDR1 is MGHRA and CDR2 is YSYEKL. The CDR3 runs 15 residues. V dropped 5 bases and J dropped 3 bases, with 14 bases sitting between them. CDR3 in amino acids: CASSNLGLGYNEQFF. The CDR3 DNA follows: TGCGCCAGCAGCAATCTAGGATTAGGCTACAATGAGCAGTTCTTC.

The sample holds one count of this clone. This chain connects TRBV6-4 to TRBJ2-6; 8 bases fit TRBD1. Trimming at V came to 2 bases and at J to 4 bases, leaving 4 bases not matched to a gene. Germline V gives CDR1 MRHNA, CDR2 SNTAGT. There are 16 residues in the CDR3. CDR3 sequence reads: CASSDRQGSGANVLTF. CDR3 coding DNA: TGTGCCAGCAGTGACAGACAGGGGAGCGGGGCCAACGTCCTGACTTTC.

The gene calls are TRBV5-4 and TRBJ2-1; possible D gene TRBD1, 6 bases. The CDR3 covers 14 residues. CDR1 and CDR2 (germline): SGHNT, YYREEE (reference sequence). Trimming stripped 4 bases from V and 6 bases from J, with 14 bases between. In DNA, the CDR3 is TGTGCCAGCAGCATGCCCGGCAGGGGCAATGAGCAGTTCTTC. Translation gives CASSMPGRGNEQFF.

This clone occurred a few times. V usage is TRBV4-1 and J usage is TRBJ1-2; possibly TRBD1 for D (5 bases). Germline CDR1 MGHRA, CDR2 YSYEKL. The V gene lost 0 bases and the J gene lost 4 bases, with 18 bases spanning the gap. This CDR3 has 17 amino acids. CDR3 region: CASSQDMPQGDSYGYTF. The CDR3 nucleotides read TGCGCCAGCAGCCAAGATATGCCGCAGGGTGATAGCTATGGCTACACCTTC.

The chain carries TRBV9 and TRBJ2-3; 13 positions match TRBD2. The CDR3 sequence is 16 residues long. In germline, CDR1 is SGDLS, CDR2 YYNGEE. Trimming cost V 1 base and J 6 bases; bases outside gene matches: 5. Written as DNA, the CDR3 is TGTGCCAGCAGCGTAACTAGCGGGAGGGCCTCCGATACGCAGTATTTT. It encodes CASSVTSGRASDTQYF.

The chain links TRBV6-5 to TRBJ2-1, with a tentative D call TRBD2 (5 bases). The V end lost 0 bases, the J end lost 4 bases, and 10 bases lay between the germline ends. This CDR3 is built from 15 residues. Germline CDR1 is MNHEY and CDR2 is SVGAGI. The CDR3 region is CASSYSGGRYNEQFF. The CDR3 DNA reads TGTGCCAGCAGTTACTCGGGCGGGCGATACAATGAGCAGTTCTTC.

The chain links TRBV9 to TRBJ1-3; D remains unclear. This CDR3 is built from 15 residues. CDR1 SGDLS and CDR2 YYNGEE come from the germline V gene. Trimming pared 0 bases from V and 0 bases from J, leaving 7 bases between. As DNA, the CDR3 is TGTGCCAGCAGCGTAGGGGGAGGCTCTGGAAACACCATATATTTT. It translates to CASSVGGGSGNTIYF.

The chain recombines TRBV18 with TRBJ2-5; D remains ambiguous. Germline V gene lookup returns CDR1 KGHSH and CDR2 LQKENI. V gave up 0 bases and J gave up 4 bases, with 12 bases separating them. CDR3 length: 15 amino acids. The CDR3 region has the DNA TGTGCCAGCTCACCACCGAACAGTGCTGGAGAGACCCAGTACTTC. It translates to CASSPPNSAGETQYF.

This sequence joins TRBV28 and TRBJ1-3; 9 bases are a match to TRBD1. The trim removed 1 base at V and 4 bases at J, leaving 5 bases unmatched. Per the germline V gene, CDR1 is MDHEN and CDR2 is SYDVKM. The CDR3 contains 16 residues. CDR3 protein: CASSLFTGGAGNTIYF. The CDR3 DNA is TGTGCCAGCAGTTTATTCACAGGGGGCGCCGGAAACACCATATATTTT.

V is TRBV9 and J is TRBJ2-7; maybe TRBD1 (6 bases). Germline values: CDR1 SGDLS, CDR2 YYNGEE. V lost 0 bases and J 3 bases, leaving 10 bases between the germline ends. The CDR3 extends over 14 amino acids. This chain's CDR3 is CASSVEGRGYEQYF. CDR3 DNA: TGTGCCAGCAGCGTAGAGGGCAGGGGCTACGAGCAGTACTTC.

This clone was counted once. The chain joins TRBV27 to TRBJ1-1, with 8 bases lining up with TRBD1. J gave up 0 bases and V 4 bases, and 1 base lay outside the gene matches. This CDR3 has 14 amino acids. Germline V lookup: CDR1 MNHEY, CDR2 SMNVEV (reference sequence). CDR3 nucleotides: TGTGCCAGCAGTTGGACAGGGATGAACACTGAAGCTTTCTTT. Amino acid sequence: CASSWTGMNTEAFF.

This clone was detected a few times. CDR3 nucleotides: TGTGCCAGCAGTGAACGAGCGATGGGCACTGAAGCTTTCTTT. It encodes CASSERAMGTEAFF. V is TRBV25-1 and J is TRBJ1-1; D uncertain. Germline CDR1 and CDR2: MGHDK and SYGVNS. This CDR3 contains 14 residues. Trimming left V 2 bases short and J 4 bases short, with 11 bases between.

V usage is TRBV28 and J usage is TRBJ1-5; weak D call: TRBD1 (6 bases). Trimming removed 6 bases at V and 4 bases at J, with 19 bases between. Germline V gives CDR1 MDHEN, CDR2 SYDVKM. The CDR3 runs 16 residues. CDR3 DNA sequence: TGTGCCAGCAGAACCGCCACAGGGAACCCTAATCAGCCCCAGCATTTT. It is translated as CASRTATGNPNQPQHF.

This clone was observed once. The chain joins TRBV2 to TRBJ1-2; 10 nucleotides match TRBD1. The CDR3 spans 14 residues. Germline-derived CDR1 and CDR2 are SNHLY and FYNNEI. V was clipped by 8 bases and J by 7 bases; unmatched bases: 10. For the CDR3, the DNA is TGTGCCAGCGCCCAGGAGACAGGGGGCTTTGGCTACACCTTC. This sequence encodes CASAQETGGFGYTF.

This clone was detected only once. The rearrangement uses TRBV19 and TRBJ2-1, with 9 bases that match TRBD1. Trimming at V came to 5 bases and at J to 2 bases, leaving 7 bases not matched to a gene. CDR1 and CDR2 from the germline V gene are LNHDA and SQIVND (reference sequence). The CDR3 has 16 amino acids. CDR3 residues: CASSLSGTGTYNEQFF. The DNA for the CDR3 is TGTGCCAGTAGTCTCTCCGGGACAGGGACCTACAATGAGCAGTTCTTC.

V gene TRBV30 combines with J gene TRBJ2-5; a weak D match, TRBD2 (6 bases). Germline values: CDR1 GTSNPN, CDR2 SVGIG (reference sequence). Trimming pared 4 bases from V and 3 bases from J, leaving 12 bases between. CDR3 length equals 13 residues. The CDR3 sequence: CAWNGRREETQYF. CDR3 nucleotide sequence: TGTGCCTGGAATGGACGGAGGGAAGAGACCCAGTACTTC.